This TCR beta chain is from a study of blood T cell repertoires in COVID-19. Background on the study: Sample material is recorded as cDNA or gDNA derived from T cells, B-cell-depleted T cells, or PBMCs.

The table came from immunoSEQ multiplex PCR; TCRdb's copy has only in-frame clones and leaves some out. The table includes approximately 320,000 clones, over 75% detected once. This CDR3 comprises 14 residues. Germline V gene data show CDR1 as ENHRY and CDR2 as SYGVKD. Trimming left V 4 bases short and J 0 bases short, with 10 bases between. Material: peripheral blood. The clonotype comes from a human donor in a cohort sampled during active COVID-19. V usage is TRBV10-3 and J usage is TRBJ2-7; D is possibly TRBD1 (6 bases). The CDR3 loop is CAISGGQSSYEQYF. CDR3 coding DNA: TGTGCCATCAGTGGCGGACAGAGCTCCTACGAGCAGTACTTC.